Listed below are T cell receptor beta chains from one sample, sequenced in a study of prognosis after radiotherapy for stage I lung cancer. TCRdb reprocessed the multiplex PCR reads with MiXCR, giving one entry per CDR3 protein. The sample yields roughly 26,000 distinct CDR3 sequences, 25% to 30% seen once. The sample was PBMCs, taken before or after stereotactic body radiation therapy (not recorded which). These TCRs come from a donor at least 50 years old with non-small cell lung cancer. The CDR3 runs from the conserved cysteine through the conserved F or W. Fields, in order: D gene, V gene, clone size, J gene, CDR3 protein, CDR3 DNA. The D gene is left open where the match is weak. A row's size may be missing; if present it is once, few, many or a size class.

d_gene: .; v_gene: TRBV5-1; abundance: .; j_gene: TRBJ2-3; CDR3aa: CASSLNGRSSTYTQYF; CDR3nt: TGCGCCAGCAGCTTGAATGGGCGTTCTAGCACATATACGCAGTATTTT
d_gene: .; v_gene: TRBV4-1; abundance: .; j_gene: TRBJ2-1; CDR3aa: CASSQESLGRTSMINEQFF; CDR3nt: TGCGCCAGCAGCCAAGAGAGTTTGGGGAGGACGAGCATGATCAATGAGCAGTTCTTC
d_gene: TRBD1; v_gene: TRBV20-1; abundance: many; j_gene: TRBJ2-7; CDR3aa: CSARDPTGGLYEQYF; CDR3nt: TGCAGTGCTAGAGACCCGACAGGGGGCCTGTACGAGCAGTACTTC
d_gene: .; v_gene: TRBV5-1; abundance: few; j_gene: TRBJ1-4; CDR3aa: CASSPGGTNEKLFF; CDR3nt: TGCGCCAGCAGCCCCGGGGGGACTAATGAAAAACTGTTTTTT
d_gene: TRBD1; v_gene: TRBV10-3; abundance: many; j_gene: TRBJ1-5; CDR3aa: CAISGTGGLGNQPQHF; CDR3nt: TGTGCCATCAGCGGGACAGGGGGACTGGGCAATCAGCCCCAGCATTTT
d_gene: .; v_gene: TRBV7-2; abundance: many; j_gene: TRBJ2-7; CDR3aa: CASSLVSGNEQYF; CDR3nt: TGTGCCAGCAGCTTAGTTTCCGGGAACGAGCAGTACTTC
d_gene: .; v_gene: TRBV7-9; abundance: many; j_gene: TRBJ1-3; CDR3aa: CASSLVSRGGTIYF; CDR3nt: TGTGCCAGCAGCTTAGTCAGCCGCGGAGGCACCATATATTTT
d_gene: .; v_gene: TRBV30; abundance: many; j_gene: TRBJ1-1; CDR3aa: CAWSVWGAENTEAFF; CDR3nt: TGTGCCTGGAGTGTATGGGGCGCGGAGAACACTGAAGCTTTCTTT
d_gene: .; v_gene: TRBV28; abundance: many; j_gene: TRBJ2-7; CDR3aa: CASSLCRDRRF; CDR3nt: TGTGCCAGCAGTTTATGCCGGGACCGCCGCTTC
d_gene: TRBD1; v_gene: TRBV19; abundance: many; j_gene: TRBJ2-7; CDR3aa: CASSADRGYEQYF; CDR3nt: TGTGCCAGTAGTGCGGACAGGGGATACGAGCAGTACTTC
d_gene: .; v_gene: TRBV24-1; abundance: many; j_gene: TRBJ2-3; CDR3aa: CATSGQVQGDTQYF; CDR3nt: TGTGCCACCAGTGGACAGGTACAAGGAGATACGCAGTATTTT
d_gene: .; v_gene: TRBV20-1; abundance: many; j_gene: TRBJ1-5; CDR3aa: CSALTRQVGNQPQHF; CDR3nt: TGCAGTGCTTTGACTCGACAGGTGGGCAATCAGCCCCAGCATTTT
d_gene: .; v_gene: TRBV27; abundance: many; j_gene: TRBJ1-6; CDR3aa: CASSLSRNSPLHF; CDR3nt: TGTGCCAGCAGTTTATCCAGGAATTCACCCCTCCACTTT
d_gene: .; v_gene: TRBV6-4; abundance: many; j_gene: TRBJ2-3; CDR3aa: CASSTGPTDTQYF; CDR3nt: TGTGCCAGCAGTACGGGACCCACAGATACGCAGTATTTT
d_gene: TRBD2; v_gene: TRBV10-2; abundance: many; j_gene: TRBJ2-3; CDR3aa: CASRLTSSSTDTQYF; CDR3nt: TGCGCCAGCAGACTGACTAGCTCCAGCACAGATACGCAGTATTTT
d_gene: TRBD1; v_gene: TRBV28; abundance: .; j_gene: TRBJ1-2; CDR3aa: CASSRERQGAVYGYTF; CDR3nt: TGTGCCAGCAGCCGCGAGCGACAGGGGGCCGTCTATGGCTACACCTTT
d_gene: .; v_gene: TRBV3-1; abundance: many; j_gene: TRBJ2-3; CDR3aa: CASSPRGSDTQYF; CDR3nt: TGTGCCAGCAGCCCACGCGGGTCAGATACGCAGTATTTT
d_gene: .; v_gene: TRBV24-1; abundance: .; j_gene: TRBJ2-2; CDR3aa: CATSDGRTLNTGELFF; CDR3nt: TGTGCCACCAGTGATGGCCGGACCCTAAACACCGGGGAGCTGTTTTTT
d_gene: .; v_gene: TRBV24-1; abundance: .; j_gene: TRBJ2-2; CDR3aa: CATSDATDATGELFF; CDR3nt: TGTGCCACCAGTGATGCGACGGACGCCACCGGGGAGCTGTTTTTT
d_gene: .; v_gene: TRBV5-1; abundance: medium-sized; j_gene: TRBJ2-6; CDR3aa: CASSSFGAGANVLTF; CDR3nt: TGCGCCAGCAGTTCGTTTGGGGCTGGGGCCAACGTCCTGACTTTC
d_gene: TRBD1; v_gene: TRBV20-1; abundance: .; j_gene: TRBJ1-1; CDR3aa: CSARDGQGATEAFF; CDR3nt: TGCAGTGCTAGAGACGGACAGGGGGCGACCGAAGCTTTCTTT
d_gene: .; v_gene: TRBV27; abundance: many; j_gene: TRBJ2-3; CDR3aa: CASSPRGTGVIRAGGSGSTDTQYF; CDR3nt: TGTGCCAGCAGTCCTCGCGGGACAGGGGTAATTAGAGCGGGAGGGAGCGGCAGCACAGATACGCAGTATTTT
d_gene: TRBD1; v_gene: TRBV27; abundance: many; j_gene: TRBJ2-1; CDR3aa: CASTDGQGGYNEQFF; CDR3nt: TGTGCCAGCACCGATGGACAGGGGGGTTACAATGAGCAGTTCTTC
d_gene: .; v_gene: TRBV28; abundance: many; j_gene: TRBJ2-4; CDR3aa: CASLQGGRENIQYF; CDR3nt: TGTGCCAGCTTACAGGGGGGGCGCGAAAACATTCAGTACTTC